Each of the 23 T cell receptor beta chains below was sequenced from the same sample in a study of beta chain features in type 1 diabetes. The whole isolated RNA underwent reverse transcription, so sequencing captured expressed TCRB transcripts. TCRdb's table, derived via immunoSEQ multiplex PCR, lists solely in-frame clones and lacks some. Here the sample spans 130,000 to 150,000 clones, under 60% being singletons. The specimen sequenced was Tregs from blood. The receptors derive from a man between 18 and 29 years old in good health.

V is TRBV25-1 and J is TRBJ1-4; D is uncertain. Germline V gene sequence: CDR1 MGHDK, CDR2 SYGVNS. The CDR3 totals 15 residues. Trimming removed 4 bases from V and 0 bases from J, with 9 bases in between. The CDR3 region is CASSVGTPTNEKLFF. Here the CDR3 DNA reads TGTGCCAGCAGTGTTGGCACCCCAACTAATGAAAAACTGTTTTTT.

This clone has more than one count but fewer than ten. The rearrangement uses TRBV5-1 and TRBJ1-2; TRBD1 matches at 9 bases. Germline V lookup: CDR1 SGHRS, CDR2 YFSETQ. Germline trimming cut 2 bases from V and 5 bases from J; bases unmatched to any gene: 7. The CDR3 is made up of 15 amino acids. CDR3 residues: CASSLNAGTGYGYTF. As DNA, the CDR3 is TGCGCCAGCAGCTTAAATGCCGGGACAGGGTATGGCTACACCTTC.

This clone was recorded a few times. The chain recombines TRBV7-2 with TRBJ2-7; 10 bases line up with TRBD1. Germline V gene sequence: CDR1 SGHTA, CDR2 FQGNSA. The CDR3 has 15 residues. With V trimmed by 5 bases and J by 3 bases, 7 bases remained unmatched. The CDR3 sequence: CASSGTGDGIYEQYF. CDR3 coding DNA: TGTGCCAGCAGCGGGACAGGGGATGGAATCTACGAGCAGTACTTC.

This clone was counted between two and nine times. V and J are TRBV6-1 and TRBJ1-1, with a tentative D call TRBD1 (5 bases). This CDR3 contains 13 residues. Trimming removed 2 bases from V and 4 bases from J, with 8 bases in between. CDR1 is MNHNS and CDR2 is SASEGT in the germline V gene. The CDR3 here is CASSEFGGTEAFF. CDR3 nucleotide sequence: TGTGCCAGCAGTGAATTCGGGGGCACTGAAGCTTTCTTT.

The genes are TRBV7-2 and TRBJ2-7, with 7 bases identical to TRBD2. In germline, CDR1 is SGHTA, CDR2 FQGNSA. The V and J ends lost 5 bases and 3 bases, in that order; junction bases with no gene match: 13. This CDR3 is 16 amino acids long. As DNA, the CDR3 is TGTGCCAGCAGCCCCACCGGGGGGAGGAGGGGCTACGAGCAGTACTTC. Translation: CASSPTGGRRGYEQYF.

V is TRBV6-5 and J is TRBJ2-5; D gene ambiguous. The DNA end favors TRBJ2-7, so the J call may be wrong. Germline V gives CDR1 MNHEY, CDR2 SVGAGI. The CDR3 runs to 15 residues. CDR3 protein: CASSYSRQSSYEQYF. The CDR3 DNA is TGTGCCAGCAGTTACTCGAGGCAGAGCTCCTACGAGCAGTACTTC.

This clone was picked up a small number of times. This chain uses TRBV28 with TRBJ2-7, with no clear D. The germline gives CDR1 MDHEN, CDR2 SYDVKM. Trimming left V 3 bases short and J 1 base short, with 4 bases between. The CDR3 length is 12 residues. DNA of the CDR3: TGTGCCAGCAGTTTTAATTCCTACGAGCAGTACTTC. This codes for CASSFNSYEQYF. Full variable domain (rest looked up from reference TRBV28 and TRBJ2-7): DVKVTQSSRYLVKRTGEKVFLECVQDMDHENMFWYRQDPGLGLRLIYFSYDVKMKEKGDIPEGYSVSREKKERFSLILESASTNQTSMYLCASSFNSYEQYFGPGTRLTVT.

This clone was recorded once. The rearrangement links TRBV5-4 to TRBJ2-7, with D uncertain. CDR3 length: 15 residues. Germline V gene sequence: CDR1 SGHNT, CDR2 YYREEE (reference sequence). Trimming pared 1 base from V and 3 bases from J, leaving 14 bases between. CDR3 DNA sequence: TGTGCCAGCAGCTTGTTCGGCGGAGAAAACTACGAGCAGTACTTC. It yields the protein CASSLFGGENYEQYF.

This chain connects TRBV28 to TRBJ1-1; 7 bases are shared with TRBD1. CDR3 length equals 15 residues. J gave up 1 base and V 6 bases, and 8 bases lay outside the gene matches. Germline loops: CDR1 MDHEN, CDR2 SYDVKM. The CDR3 is CASRNGGQENTEAFF. CDR3 bases: TGTGCCAGCAGAAACGGAGGACAGGAGAACACTGAAGCTTTCTTT.

This clone was seen just once. The chain is built from TRBV28 and TRBJ1-2; the D is unclear. The V end lost 3 bases, the J end lost 7 bases, and 12 bases lay between the germline ends. This CDR3 region has 13 residues. Germline V lookup: CDR1 MDHEN, CDR2 SYDVKM. In DNA, the CDR3 is TGTGCCAGCAGTTTTGGCCTCCTTGCTGGCTACACCTTC. Translated, it gives CASSFGLLAGYTF.

This clone has just one count. CDR3 bases: TGTGCCAGCAGTTTTCAGGGACAGGGTTTTGAAAAACTGTTTTTT. It yields the protein CASSFQGQGFEKLFF. J is TRBJ1-4 and V is TRBV6-6; TRBD1 aligns across 9 bases. This CDR3 is built from 15 residues. Germline CDR1 is MNHNY and CDR2 is SVGAGI (reference sequence). V shed 4 bases and J 7 bases; nucleotides not matched to a gene: 7.

This clone appeared a few times. This chain joins TRBV6-6 and TRBJ1-3; D is possibly TRBD1 (6 bases). Per germline, CDR1 MNHNY and CDR2 SVGAGI (reference sequence). CDR3 length: 14 residues. Trimming stripped 6 bases from V and 2 bases from J, with 11 bases between. CDR3 DNA: TGTGCCAGCAGCGGTAGGACAGCTGGAAACACCATATATTTT. This gives the protein CASSGRTAGNTIYF.

V gene TRBV27 combines with J gene TRBJ1-6; 8 bases align to TRBD1. Trimming at V came to 5 bases and at J to 9 bases, leaving 12 bases not matched to a gene. The CDR3 totals 16 residues. Germline loops: CDR1 MNHEY, CDR2 SMNVEV (reference sequence). The CDR3 loop is CASSLRTGRLGSPLHF. CDR3 DNA sequence: TGTGCCAGCAGTCTCCGGACAGGGCGATTGGGTTCACCCCTCCACTTT.

This clone was seen a handful of times. The chain recombines TRBV7-2 with TRBJ1-2; 7 nucleotides line up with TRBD1. V was clipped by 5 bases and J by 7 bases; unmatched bases: 4. Germline CDR1 SGHTA, CDR2 FQGNSA. The CDR3 runs to 12 residues. The CDR3 bases are TGTGCCAGCAGCACCGACAGGGTTGGCTACACCTTC. Encoded protein: CASSTDRVGYTF.

The chain couples TRBV7-9 to TRBJ1-4; tentatively, D is TRBD1 (6 bases). V lost 5 bases, J lost 3 bases, and 13 bases lay in between. Germline CDR1 SEHNR, CDR2 FQNEAQ (reference sequence). The CDR3 runs 15 residues. The DNA for the CDR3 is TGTGCCAGCAGCCGACGGGGACAAGCTAATGAAAAACTGTTTTTT. Its translation: CASSRRGQANEKLFF.

This clone was observed a handful of times. CDR3 sequence reads: CASSLVPRTGSTDTQYF. The DNA of the CDR3 is TGTGCCAGCAGCTTAGTTCCCAGGACAGGGAGCACAGATACGCAGTATTTT. The chain recombines TRBV7-2 with TRBJ2-3; 8 nucleotides agree with TRBD1. This CDR3 is 17 amino acids long. V lost 1 base, J lost 0 bases, and 6 bases stayed unmatched. Germline CDR1 reads SGHTA; CDR2 reads FQGNSA.

The chain uses TRBV5-1 and TRBJ1-1; tentative D call: TRBD1 (5 bases). V was cut by 3 bases and J by 4 bases, with 10 bases left in between. Germline V CDR1 and CDR2: SGHRS, YFSETQ. This CDR3 has 13 residues. CDR3 protein: CASSWTTLTEAFF. For the CDR3, the DNA is TGCGCCAGCAGCTGGACAACTCTCACTGAAGCTTTCTTT.

The V call is TRBV11-1, the J call TRBJ2-7, with TRBD2 identical over 8 bases. Per the germline V gene, CDR1 is SGHAT and CDR2 is FQDESV (reference sequence). V shed 4 bases and J 3 bases; nucleotides not matched to a gene: 8. CDR3 length: 15 amino acids. The CDR3 DNA reads as TGTGCCAGCAGCTCTACCGAGCGGGGGAGCTACGAGCAGTACTTC. Amino acids: CASSSTERGSYEQYF.

This clone came up a few times. V usage is TRBV28 and J usage is TRBJ1-2; D perhaps matches TRBD1 (6 bases). V lost 7 bases and J lost 4, with 13 bases in between. The CDR3 runs 13 residues. Germline V gene lookup returns CDR1 MDHEN and CDR2 SYDVKM. The CDR3 region is CASIRDMSYGYTF. In DNA form, the CDR3 reads TGTGCCAGCATCCGGGACATGAGCTATGGCTACACCTTC.

This rearrangement joins TRBV7-2 to TRBJ1-1; 8 bases align to TRBD1. V was clipped by 8 bases and J by 3 bases; unmatched bases: 5. The CDR3 has 13 amino acids. CDR1 and CDR2 (germline): SGHTA, FQGNSA. This CDR3 reads CASGRGRYTEAFF. CDR3 bases: TGTGCCAGCGGCAGGGGGCGCTACACTGAAGCTTTCTTT.

This rearrangement joins TRBV15 to TRBJ2-7; 8 bases line up with TRBD1. The germline CDR1 and CDR2 sequences are LNHNV and YYDKDF (reference sequence). J lost 6 bases, V lost 5 bases, and 9 bases had no gene match. CDR3 length equals 14 residues. This CDR3 reads CATSSDRGALEQYF. The CDR3 DNA sequence: TGTGCCACCAGCTCAGACAGGGGAGCACTCGAGCAGTACTTC.

V is TRBV6-1 and J is TRBJ1-3, with no clear D. In germline, CDR1 is MNHNS, CDR2 SASEGT. The CDR3 length is 13 residues. Trimming removed 11 bases at V and 4 bases at J, with 15 bases between. The CDR3, as DNA: TGTGCCTCCTCCCGGGGATACGGAAACACCATATATTTT. It translates to CASSRGYGNTIYF.

The CDR3 region is CASGETGTNYGYTF. The CDR3 DNA follows: TGTGCCAGCGGGGAGACAGGGACTAACTATGGCTACACCTTC. The V and J genes are TRBV2 and TRBJ1-2; 7 bases match TRBD1. The trim removed 8 bases at V and 0 bases at J, leaving 6 bases unmatched. CDR1 SNHLY and CDR2 FYNNEI come from the germline V gene. The CDR3 has 14 residues.